This T cell receptor (beta chain) was observed in a study of multiple sclerosis patients with progressive multifocal leukoencephalopathy. Study conclusions and caveats: In most PML patients, TRB repertoires appeared less diverse by entropy. Clones expanded at PML were already present before and during natalizumab.

Indicated time point: around 12 months of natalizumab therapy. All patients had prior interferon beta, and all PML patients were female. Samples T1 and T2 were drawn at 6 and 12 months of therapy, respectively. The sample holds one count of this clone. Its antigen is not identified. Deletions cut 1 base from V and 0 bases from J, with 10 bases between. CDR3 length equals 16 residues. From germline, CDR1 is MNHNS and CDR2 SASEGT. Assay used: immunoSEQ multiplex PCR; TCRdb lists only in-frame clones, some missing. The data contain around 30,000 clones, around 87% of them singletons. This chain uses TRBV6-1 with TRBJ1-3; a possible D gene is TRBD1 (5 bases). This clonotype was sampled from a human donor with multiple sclerosis. Sequenced material: PBMCs, taken from a patient treated with natalizumab. The CDR3 DNA follows: TGTGCCAGCAGTGAAGGGGGGGTACTCTCTGGAAACACCATATATTTT. Its translation is CASSEGGVLSGNTIYF.